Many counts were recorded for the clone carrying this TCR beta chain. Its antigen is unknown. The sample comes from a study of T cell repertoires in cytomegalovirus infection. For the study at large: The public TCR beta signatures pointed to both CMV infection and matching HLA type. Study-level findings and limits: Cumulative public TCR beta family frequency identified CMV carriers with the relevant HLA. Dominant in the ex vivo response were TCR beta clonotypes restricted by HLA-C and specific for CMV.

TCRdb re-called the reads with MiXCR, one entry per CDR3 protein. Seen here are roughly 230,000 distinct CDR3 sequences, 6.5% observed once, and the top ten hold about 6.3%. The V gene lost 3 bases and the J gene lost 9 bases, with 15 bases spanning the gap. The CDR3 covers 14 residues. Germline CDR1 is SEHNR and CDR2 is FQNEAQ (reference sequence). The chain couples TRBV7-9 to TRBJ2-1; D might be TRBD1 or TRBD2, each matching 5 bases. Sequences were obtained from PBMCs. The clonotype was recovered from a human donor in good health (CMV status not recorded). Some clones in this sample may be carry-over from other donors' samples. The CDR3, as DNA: TGTGCCAGCAGCTTCGGGACCCATGATGTTGAGCAGTTCTTC. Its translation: CASSFGTHDVEQFF.